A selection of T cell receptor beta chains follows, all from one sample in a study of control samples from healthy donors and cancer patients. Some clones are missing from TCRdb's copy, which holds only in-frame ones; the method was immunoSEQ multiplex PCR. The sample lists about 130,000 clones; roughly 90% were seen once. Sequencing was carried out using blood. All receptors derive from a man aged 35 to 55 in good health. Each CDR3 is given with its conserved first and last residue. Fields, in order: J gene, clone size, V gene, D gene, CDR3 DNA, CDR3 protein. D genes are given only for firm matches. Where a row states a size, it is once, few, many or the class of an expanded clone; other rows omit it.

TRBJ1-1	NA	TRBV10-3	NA	TGTGCCATCACCACGGGGATTTACACTGAAGCTTTCTTT	CAITTGIYTEAFF
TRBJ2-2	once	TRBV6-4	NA	TGTGCCAGCAGTGACTCAGGTGCGGAGCTGTTTTTT	CASSDSGAELFF
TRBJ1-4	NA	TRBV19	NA	TGTGCCAGTAGTATGGGATGGAGAGGTGAAAAACTGTTTTTT	CASSMGWRGEKLFF
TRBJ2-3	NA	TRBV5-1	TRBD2	TGCGCCAGCAGCGCCGGGACTAGCGGGGGGGCCGTGGATACGCAGTATTTT	CASSAGTSGGAVDTQYF
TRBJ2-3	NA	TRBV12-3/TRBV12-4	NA	TGTGCCAGCGGGACTCCTAGCACAGATACGCAGTATTTT	CASGTPSTDTQYF
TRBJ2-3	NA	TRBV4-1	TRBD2	TGCGCCAGCAGTCCAACTCGACTAGCGGGGGGCCGAAACACAGATACGCAGTATTTT	CASSPTRLAGGRNTDTQYF
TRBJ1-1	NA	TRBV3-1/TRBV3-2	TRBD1	TGTGCCAGCAGCCAAATCCTAAGGGGGCTGGGCACTGAAGCTTTCTTT	CASSQILRGLGTEAFF
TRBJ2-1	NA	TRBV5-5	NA	TGTGCCAGCAGCCCCGGATATGGCAATGAGCAGTTCTTC	CASSPGYGNEQFF
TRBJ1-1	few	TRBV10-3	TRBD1	TGTGCCATCAGTCCACAGGGGGCGACGGCTGAAGCTTTCTTT	CAISPQGATAEAFF
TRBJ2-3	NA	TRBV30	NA	TGTGCCTGGATGACGCCGACACCGACGCAGTATTTT	CAWMTPTPTQYF
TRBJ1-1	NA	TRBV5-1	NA	TGCGCCAGCAGCTCGCAGGGCGGGAACACTGAAGCTTTCTTT	CASSSQGGNTEAFF
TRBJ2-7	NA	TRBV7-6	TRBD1	TGTGCCAGCAGCCCACGCTGGGGACAGACCTACGAGCAGTACTTC	CASSPRWGQTYEQYF
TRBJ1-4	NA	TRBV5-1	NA	TGCGCCAGCAGGTCAGACGGCATCGTTGCGGGGAAACTGTTTTTT	CASRSDGIVAGKLFF
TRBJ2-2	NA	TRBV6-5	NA	TGTGCCAGCAGTTACGACCGAAAGAACACCGGGGAGCTGTTTTTT	CASSYDRKNTGELFF
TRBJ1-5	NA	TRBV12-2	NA	TGTGCAAGTCGCTTCCGGGACAAGGCCCATACAGAATTTTATCAGCCCCAGCATTTT	CASRFRDKAHTEFYQPQHF
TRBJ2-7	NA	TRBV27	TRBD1	TGTGCCAGCAGTTCCCGACAGGGGCCCCTCTCCTACGAGCAGTACTTC	CASSSRQGPLSYEQYF
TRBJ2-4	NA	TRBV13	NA	TGTGCCAGCAGCTTCTCAACTGGCATTCAGTACTTC	CASSFSTGIQYF
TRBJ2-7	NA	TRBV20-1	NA	TGCAGTGCTAGGTCGTCCCTCGAGCAGTACTTC	CSARSSLEQYF
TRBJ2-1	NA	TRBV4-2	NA	TGTGCCAGCAGCCAAGGTGTTAGGGCGGGGGCCGACTACAATGAGCAGTTCTTC	CASSQGVRAGADYNEQFF
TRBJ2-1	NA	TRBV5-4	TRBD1	TGTGCCAGCAGCTTGGGACAGGGGGGATTCAATGAGCAGTTCTTC	CASSLGQGGFNEQFF
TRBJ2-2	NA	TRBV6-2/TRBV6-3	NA	TGTGCCAGCAGCCCTGCCTTGAGAAGTTACACCGGGGAGCTGTTTTTT	CASSPALRSYTGELFF
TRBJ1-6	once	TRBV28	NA	TGTGCCAGCAGTTTATCTCCGAGCTATAATTCACCCCTCCACTTT	CASSLSPSYNSPLHF
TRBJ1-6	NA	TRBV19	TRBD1	TGTGCCAGTAGCAGGGGGGTTTCACCCCTCCACTTT	CASSRGVSPLHF
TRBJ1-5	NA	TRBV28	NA	TGTGCCAGCAGTACCCCAGGGTTGACTCAGCCCCAGCATTTT	CASSTPGLTQPQHF
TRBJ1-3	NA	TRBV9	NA	TGTGCCAGCAGCGTAGGAGGGGGCTCTGGAAACACCATATATTTT	CASSVGGGSGNTIYF
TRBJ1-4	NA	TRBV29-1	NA	TGCAGCGTTGAAAGTCCGGGGGGAGAAAAACTGTTTTTT	CSVESPGGEKLFF
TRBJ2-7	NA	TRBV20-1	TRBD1	TGCAGTGCTAGTATCCGGGACAGGGGGCTCTACGAGCAGTACTTC	CSASIRDRGLYEQYF
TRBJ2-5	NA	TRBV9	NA	TGTGCCAGCAGCGTAGGTAGTCAGTACCAAGAGACCCAGTACTTC	CASSVGSQYQETQYF
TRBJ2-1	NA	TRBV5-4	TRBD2	TGTGCCAGCAGCGGGGGACTAGCGGGGATGTCCAATGAGCAGTTCTTC	CASSGGLAGMSNEQFF
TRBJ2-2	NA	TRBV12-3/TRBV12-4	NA	TGTGCCAGCAGTTCTGACGGCGGGGAGCTGTTTTTT	CASSSDGGELFF
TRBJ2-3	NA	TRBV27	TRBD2	TGTGCCAGCAGTGCCGGGGGACTAGCGGGGGTGGATACGCAGTATTTT	CASSAGGLAGVDTQYF
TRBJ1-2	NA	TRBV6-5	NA	TGTGCCAGCAGACCCGACAGGCAGGGCGGCTACACCTTC	CASRPDRQGGYTF
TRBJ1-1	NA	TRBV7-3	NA	TGTGCCAGCAGCTACTTCGGCACTGAAGCTTTCTTT	CASSYFGTEAFF
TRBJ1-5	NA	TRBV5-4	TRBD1	TGTGCCAGCAGCACCGACAGGGCTGGTCAGCCCCAGCATTTT	CASSTDRAGQPQHF
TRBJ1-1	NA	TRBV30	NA	TGTGCCTGGAGTGTAGTGGGGGTGAACACTGAAGCTTTCTTT	CAWSVVGVNTEAFF
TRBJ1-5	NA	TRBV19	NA	TGTGCCAGTCGGTCCAACCCTAGCAATCAGCCCCAGCATTTT	CASRSNPSNQPQHF
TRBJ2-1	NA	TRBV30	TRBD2	TGTGCCTGGGGGGGCCCGGGACTAGCGCCGTACAATGAGCAGTTCTTC	CAWGGPGLAPYNEQFF
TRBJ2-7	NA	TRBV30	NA	TGTGCCTGGACCCGGACGGTTAGCTCCTACGAGCAGTACTTC	CAWTRTVSSYEQYF
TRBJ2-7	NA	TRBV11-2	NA	TGTGCCAGCAGCTTTTCGAGGCAGGGTAACGAGCAGTACTTC	CASSFSRQGNEQYF
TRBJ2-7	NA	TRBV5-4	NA	TGTGCCAGCAGCCCCAGAAGGGGCAGGGCCTCCTCCTACGAGCAGTACTTC	CASSPRRGRASSYEQYF
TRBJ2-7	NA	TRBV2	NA	TGTGCCAGCAACGAGAGACAAGTCTACGAGCAGTACTTC	CASNERQVYEQYF
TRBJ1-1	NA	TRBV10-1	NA	TGCGCCAGCAGTGACCCCGGCGACACTGAAGCTTTCTTT	CASSDPGDTEAFF
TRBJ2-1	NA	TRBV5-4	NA	TGTGCCAGCAGGACGGGGAGCTCCTACAATGAGCAGTTCTTC	CASRTGSSYNEQFF
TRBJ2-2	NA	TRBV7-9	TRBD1	TGTGCCAGCAGCCCCGGACAGGGGGCAACTACCGGGGAGCTGTTTTTT	CASSPGQGATTGELFF
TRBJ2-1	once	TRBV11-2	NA	TGTGCCAGCAGCTTAGCTTGGATTAATGAGCAGTTCTTC	CASSLAWINEQFF
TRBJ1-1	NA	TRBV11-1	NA	TGTGCCAGCAGTGATAGACGGCAATCGGGTGAAGCTTTCTTT	CASSDRRQSGEAFF
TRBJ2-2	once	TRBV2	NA	TGTGCCAGCAGTGTCCAGGGGACGCCCGGGGAGCTGTTTTTT	CASSVQGTPGELFF
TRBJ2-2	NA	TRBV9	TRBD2	TGTGCCAGCAGCGCGACTAGCGGGGGGGCTAAAGGCGGGGAGCTGTTTTTT	CASSATSGGAKGGELFF
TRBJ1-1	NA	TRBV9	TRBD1	TGTGCCAGCAGCGCCTTCGGACAGGGAATAGTAGGGGATACTGAAGCTTTCTTT	CASSAFGQGIVGDTEAFF
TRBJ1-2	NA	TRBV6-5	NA	TGTGCCAGCAGTTACTCAGGGGCCAACTATGGCTACACCTTC	CASSYSGANYGYTF
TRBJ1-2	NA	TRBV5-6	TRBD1	TGTGCCAGCAGGTATGGACAGGGGAACTACACCTTC	CASRYGQGNYTF
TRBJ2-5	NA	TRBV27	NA	TGTGCCAGCAGCCGAGGCTTAGGGGAGACCCAGTACTTC	CASSRGLGETQYF
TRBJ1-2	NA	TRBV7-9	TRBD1	TGTGCCAGCAGCTTTACAGGGGAAAGGAGCTATGGCTACACCTTC	CASSFTGERSYGYTF